The rows below give T cell receptor beta chains drawn from one sample of a study of blood T cell repertoires in COVID-19. Clones were sequenced by immunoSEQ multiplex PCR, and TCRdb holds only the in-frame ones, with some missing. In the table there are about 180,000 clones, under 85% of which are singletons. Source material: peripheral blood. Receptors originate from a woman aged 70-85 years with COVID-19, enrolled during active disease. The CDR3 runs from the conserved cysteine through the conserved F or W. Fields, in order: V gene, J gene, CDR3 protein.

TRBV9	TRBJ2-1	CASSTGLAGLDEQFF
TRBV3-1/TRBV3-2	TRBJ2-7	CASGNRESSYEQYF
TRBV7-3	TRBJ2-3	CASSLDSSHTDTQYF
TRBV5-1	TRBJ1-1	CASSLAKGTEAFF
TRBV30	TRBJ1-1	CAWSLGGTGLDTEAFF
TRBV18	TRBJ2-3	CASSRTSGSSTDTQYF
TRBV6-5	TRBJ2-7	CAAKGTSGAYEQYF
TRBV30	TRBJ1-4	CAWRATAYEKLFF
TRBV19	TRBJ2-1	CASTMRGTSYNEQFF
TRBV4-1	TRBJ1-3	CASSQQIHSGNTIYF
TRBV18	TRBJ1-5	CASSEGFNQPQHF
TRBV28	TRBJ2-4	CASSLPRTSRLAKNIQYF
TRBV2	TRBJ2-4	CASERTGGTAKNIQYF
TRBV2	TRBJ1-6	CASRSNLPLHF
TRBV11-2	TRBJ2-5	CASTPSRTAQETQYF
TRBV11-2	TRBJ1-3	CASSSYDRSGNTIYF
TRBV2	TRBJ2-5	CASEWEQGSKETQYF
TRBV6-1	TRBJ2-7	CASSERYTMYEQYF
TRBV9	TRBJ2-5	CASSVASGRGQETQYF